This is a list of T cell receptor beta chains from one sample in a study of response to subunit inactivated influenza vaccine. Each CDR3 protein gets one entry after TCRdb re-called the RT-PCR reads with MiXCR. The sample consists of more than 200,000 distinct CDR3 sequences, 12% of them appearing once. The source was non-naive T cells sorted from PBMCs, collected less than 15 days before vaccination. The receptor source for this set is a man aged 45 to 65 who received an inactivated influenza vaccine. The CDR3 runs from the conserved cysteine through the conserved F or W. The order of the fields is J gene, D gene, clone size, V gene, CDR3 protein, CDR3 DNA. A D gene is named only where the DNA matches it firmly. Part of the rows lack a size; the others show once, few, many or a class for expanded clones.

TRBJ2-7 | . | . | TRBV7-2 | CASSQPTGRQYF | TGTGCCAGCAGTCAACCAACCGGCCGGCAGTACTTC
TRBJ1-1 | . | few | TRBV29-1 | CSVIRTAGATEAFF | TGCAGCGTAATACGGACCGCGGGGGCCACTGAAGCTTTCTTT
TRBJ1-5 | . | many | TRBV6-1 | CASSEYRYQPQHF | TGTGCCAGCAGTGAATACAGGTATCAGCCCCAGCATTTT
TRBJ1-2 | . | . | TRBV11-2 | CASSLGGGGYTF | TGTGCCAGCAGCTTAGGGGGAGGGGGCTACACCTTC
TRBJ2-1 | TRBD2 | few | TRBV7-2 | CASSFTGTSGYNEQFF | TGTGCCAGCAGCTTCACCGGGACTAGCGGATACAATGAGCAGTTCTTC
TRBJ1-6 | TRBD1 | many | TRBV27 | CASTRQGAAYPLHF | TGTGCCAGCACCCGACAGGGGGCAGCTTATCCCCTCCACTTT
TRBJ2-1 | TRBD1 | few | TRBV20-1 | CSAHNRGEKNNEQFF | TGCAGTGCTCATAACAGGGGTGAGAAAAACAATGAGCAGTTCTTC
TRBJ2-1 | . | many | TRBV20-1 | CSARAAGRLYNEQFF | TGCAGTGCTAGGGCTGCAGGCCGACTATACAATGAGCAGTTCTTC
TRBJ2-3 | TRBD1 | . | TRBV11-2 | CASSIRQGSDTQYF | TGTGCCAGCAGCATCAGACAGGGGTCAGATACGCAGTATTTT
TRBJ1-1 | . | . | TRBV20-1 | CSARALIPGTEAFF | TGCAGTGCTAGAGCCCTAATCCCGGGGACTGAAGCTTTCTTT
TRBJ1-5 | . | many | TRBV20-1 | CSAPREDQPQHF | TGCAGTGCTCCCAGGGAGGATCAGCCCCAGCATTTT
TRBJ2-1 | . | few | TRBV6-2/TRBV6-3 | CASSYSKVAGIGYNEQFF | TGTGCCAGCAGTTACTCGAAAGTGGCAGGGATCGGGTACAATGAGCAGTTCTTC
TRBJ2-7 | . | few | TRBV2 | CASSTGDFEQYF | TGTGCCAGCAGCACGGGTGATTTCGAGCAGTACTTC
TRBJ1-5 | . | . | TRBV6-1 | CASSWGTIPNQPQHF | TGTGCCAGCAGCTGGGGGACAATACCTAATCAGCCCCAGCATTTT
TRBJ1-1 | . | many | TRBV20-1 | CSARGSLNTEAFF | TGCAGTGCTAGAGGTAGTCTGAACACTGAAGCTTTCTTT
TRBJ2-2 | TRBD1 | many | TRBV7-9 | CASSYGTGDTGELFF | TGTGCCAGCAGCTACGGGACAGGGGACACCGGGGAGCTGTTTTTT